Presented here are 18 T cell receptor beta chains from one specimen sequenced in a study of cytomegalovirus exposure and HLA in healthy donors. PCR was performed using 60 Vbeta and 13 Jbeta primers. TCRdb's copy holds only in-frame clones and misses some; the assay was immunoSEQ multiplex PCR. The table records around 150,000 clones, over 80% of them present only once. The sequenced sample was PBMCs. The source of these receptors is a woman younger than 30 in good health and CMV-seronegative.

The CDR3 sequence: CASSALAGTNEQYF. For the CDR3, the DNA is TGTGCCAGCAGTGCACTAGCGGGGACGAACGAGCAGTACTTC. The genes are TRBV6-1 and TRBJ2-7; 10 bases are shared with TRBD2. Germline V gene sequence: CDR1 MNHNS, CDR2 SASEGT. J gave up 5 bases and V 4 bases, and 5 bases lay outside the gene matches. The CDR3 runs to 14 residues.

This chain links TRBV30 with TRBJ1-6, with D uncertain. CDR1 is GTSNPN, CDR2 SVGIG, per germline (reference sequence). CDR3 size: 12 residues. The CDR3 region is CAAYGGNSPLHF. The CDR3 DNA follows: TGTGCGGCGTACGGAGGGAATTCACCCCTCCACTTT.

The rearrangement uses TRBV19 and TRBJ1-3; 7 positions agree with TRBD1. V trimming: 3 bases; J trimming: 7 bases; junction bases outside the gene matches: 12. Germline values: CDR1 LNHDA, CDR2 SQIVND (reference sequence). The CDR3 is 16 amino acids. DNA of the CDR3: TGTGCCAGTAGTATTGATATGACAGGGATTTTGAACACCATATATTTT. Translation gives CASSIDMTGILNTIYF. The complete variable domain, with remaining parts taken from reference TRBV19 and TRBJ1-3, reads DGGITQSPKYLFRKEGQNVTLSCEQNLNHDAMYWYRQDPGQGLRLIYYSQIVNDFQKGDIAEGYSVSREKKESFPLTVTSAQKNPTAFYLCASSIDMTGILNTIYFGEGSWLTVV.

The genes are TRBV9 and TRBJ2-3; 7 nucleotides agree with TRBD2. The CDR3 covers 16 residues. CDR1 is SGDLS, CDR2 YYNGEE, per germline. V dropped 0 bases and J dropped 3; count of bases not matched to a gene: 7. CDR3 nucleotides: TGTGCCAGCAGCGTAGGTCTGAGCGGGGTAACAGATACGCAGTATTTT. This codes for CASSVGLSGVTDTQYF.

The genes are TRBV6-5 and TRBJ2-7; D gene ambiguous. The germline V gene encodes CDR1 MNHEY and CDR2 SVGAGI. V gave up 0 bases and J gave up 3 bases, with 9 bases separating them. The CDR3 covers 14 residues. DNA of the CDR3: TGTGCCAGCAGTTACTCCGACATCGGCTACGAGCAGTACTTC. As protein: CASSYSDIGYEQYF.

The rearrangement links TRBV2 to TRBJ1-2, with a weak D call TRBD1 (5 bases). The ends were cut back, 5 bases at V and 2 bases at J, with 12 bases in the middle. Germline CDR1 and CDR2: SNHLY and FYNNEI. The CDR3 covers 14 residues. This CDR3 reads CASSQRQSNYGYTF. DNA of the CDR3: TGTGCCAGCAGTCAACGACAGTCAAACTATGGCTACACCTTC. The full variable domain, rest sourced from reference TRBV2 and TRBJ1-2, is EPEVTQTPSHQVTQMGQEVILRCVPISNHLYFYWYRQILGQKVEFLVSFYNNEISEKSEIFDDQFSVERPDGSNFTLKIRSTKLEDSAMYFCASSQRQSNYGYTFGSGTRLTVV.

The rearrangement links TRBV11-1 to TRBJ2-3, with D unclear. The CDR3 runs to 16 residues. CDR1 is SGHAT and CDR2 is FQDESV in the germline V gene (reference sequence). Trimming pared 1 base from V and 5 bases from J, leaving 16 bases between. The CDR3: CASSLGPSGARDTQYF. CDR3 DNA: TGTGCCAGCAGCTTAGGTCCCTCCGGAGCCCGAGATACGCAGTATTTT.

The chain combines TRBV6-6 with TRBJ1-1, with D maybe TRBD1 (6 bases). The CDR3 loop spans 16 amino acids. The germline gives CDR1 MNHNY, CDR2 SVGAGI (reference sequence). The V end lost 4 bases, the J end lost 4 bases, and 19 bases lay between the germline ends. CDR3 sequence (DNA): TGTGCCAGCAGTTCCCCTACAGGGCGCGGGGGCACTGAAGCTTTCTTT. Its protein is CASSSPTGRGGTEAFF.

The sample holds a few counts of this clone. The rearrangement links TRBV9 to TRBJ2-2; 8 bases are a match to TRBD2. The J segment lost 4 bases and the V segment lost 3 bases, leaving 8 bases of the junction unmatched. The V gene's germline CDR1 is SGDLS and CDR2 YYNGEE. The CDR3 loop spans 16 amino acids. In nucleotides, the CDR3 is TGTGCCAGCAGCGCGGGAGGGCAGGTTCGCACCGGGGAGCTGTTTTTT. This gives the protein CASSAGGQVRTGELFF.

J is TRBJ2-1 and V is TRBV13; TRBD2 aligns across 8 bases. The V gene's germline CDR1 is PRHDT and CDR2 FYEKMQ (reference sequence). Trimming cost V 0 bases and J 7 bases; bases outside gene matches: 2. The length of the CDR3 is 14 residues. The CDR3 here is CASSLGAGGNEQFF. The CDR3 nucleotides read TGTGCCAGCAGCTTAGGCGCGGGGGGAAATGAGCAGTTCTTC.

This sequence joins TRBV2 and TRBJ1-1; weak D call: TRBD1 (5 bases). The germline gives CDR1 SNHLY, CDR2 FYNNEI. The CDR3 loop spans 11 amino acids. Trimming cost V 7 bases and J 3 bases, with 6 bases left between them. CDR3: CASTRDTEAFF. The CDR3 nucleotides read TGTGCCAGCACCAGGGACACTGAAGCTTTCTTT.

This clone was observed a few times. The junction differs from germline at one of its ends, possibly a read error. The CDR3 here is CASRHALERNTEAFF. In nucleotides, the CDR3 is TGCGCCAGCCGTCACGCCCTAGAAAGAAACACTGAAGCTTTCTTT. J is TRBJ1-1 and V is TRBV23-1; no firm D call. TRBV23-1 is designated an ORF whose function remains uncertain. There are 15 residues in the CDR3.

For this clone: A read error may produce the germline difference seen at one junction end. The rearrangement joins TRBV7-9 to TRBJ2-3, with TRBD2 matching over 9 bases. Germline V gene sequence: CDR1 SEHNR, CDR2 FQNEAQ (reference sequence). The length of the CDR3 is 16 residues. CDR3 protein: CSSSFMTSGFQDTQYF. The DNA of the CDR3 is TGTTCCAGCAGCTTCATGACTAGCGGATTTCAGGATACGCAGTATTTT.

The chain recombines TRBV6-6 with TRBJ2-7; no reliable D call. Trimming removed 0 bases at V and 3 bases at J, with 6 bases between. The V gene's germline CDR1 is MNHNY and CDR2 SVGAGI (reference sequence). The CDR3 length is 13 residues. The CDR3: CASSYSDNYEQYF. The DNA of the CDR3 is TGTGCCAGCAGTTACTCAGACAACTACGAGCAGTACTTC.

The chain carries TRBV4-2 and TRBJ1-3, with D possibly being TRBD1 (6 bases). This CDR3 spans 14 amino acids. V gave up 1 base and J gave up 4 bases, with 8 bases separating them. Germline-derived CDR1 and CDR2 are LGHNA and YNFKEQ. CDR3 loop: CASSQGGPGNTIYF. The DNA of the CDR3 is TGTGCCAGCAGCCAAGGGGGGCCAGGAAACACCATATATTTT.

The V call is TRBV27, the J call TRBJ1-5, with D perhaps matching TRBD1 (6 bases). The CDR3 is made up of 15 amino acids. Germline V CDR1 and CDR2: MNHEY, SMNVEV (reference sequence). V lost 6 bases and J 2 bases, leaving 14 bases between the germline ends. The CDR3 sequence: CASRLTGYGNQPQHF. CDR3 nucleotide sequence: TGTGCCAGCAGACTTACAGGGTACGGCAATCAGCCCCAGCATTTT.

The CDR3 nucleotides read TGTGCCAGCAGCCCGGACAGGGGATACGAGCAGTACTTC. Protein sequence: CASSPDRGYEQYF. This chain uses TRBV28 with TRBJ2-7, with 9 bases lining up with TRBD1. CDR3 size: 13 residues. The germline CDR1 and CDR2 sequences are MDHEN and SYDVKM. Germline trimming cut 6 bases from V and 4 bases from J; bases unmatched to any gene: 4.

The genes are TRBV7-9 and TRBJ1-1, with a weak D call TRBD1 (5 bases). Germline V gene data show CDR1 as SEHNR and CDR2 as FQNEAQ (reference sequence). The CDR3 spans 16 residues. Trimming left V 6 bases short and J 3 bases short, with 20 bases between. In DNA form, the CDR3 reads TGTGCCAGCAGGGGACGGACGGGCGGGAAGCACACTGAAGCTTTCTTT. Residues: CASRGRTGGKHTEAFF.